Many counts were recorded for the clone carrying this TCR beta chain. Its cognate antigen is unknown. The data are from a study of CD8 T cells in ankylosing spondylitis. Study results and caveats: Significant enrichment of disease-linked clones was reportedly seen in matched ankylosing spondylitis synovial fluid. A motif of seven or eight highly homologous TCR beta variants was seen as apparently characteristic of ankylosing spondylitis blood.

Libraries of TCR beta came from quantitative 5'-RACE with molecular barcodes. TCRdb called the 5' RACE reads again in MiXCR, with one record for every CDR3 protein. The table records hundreds of thousands of distinct CDR3 sequences, about a quarter of them present only once. The CDR3 length is 15 residues. Germline V gene lookup returns CDR1 KGHDR and CDR2 SFDVKD. V lost 4 bases and J lost 8, with 17 bases in between. Sequencing was performed on blood, either unsorted or a sorted T cell fraction (not recorded which). This sequence was found in a male donor with ankylosing spondylitis or in good health (not recorded which). V is TRBV24-1 and J is TRBJ2-1; D possibly corresponds to TRBD1 (5 bases). CDR3 coding DNA: TGTGCCACCAGTGACCCATCCAAGGGGATGGATGAGCAGTTCTTC. Protein sequence: CATSDPSKGMDEQFF.